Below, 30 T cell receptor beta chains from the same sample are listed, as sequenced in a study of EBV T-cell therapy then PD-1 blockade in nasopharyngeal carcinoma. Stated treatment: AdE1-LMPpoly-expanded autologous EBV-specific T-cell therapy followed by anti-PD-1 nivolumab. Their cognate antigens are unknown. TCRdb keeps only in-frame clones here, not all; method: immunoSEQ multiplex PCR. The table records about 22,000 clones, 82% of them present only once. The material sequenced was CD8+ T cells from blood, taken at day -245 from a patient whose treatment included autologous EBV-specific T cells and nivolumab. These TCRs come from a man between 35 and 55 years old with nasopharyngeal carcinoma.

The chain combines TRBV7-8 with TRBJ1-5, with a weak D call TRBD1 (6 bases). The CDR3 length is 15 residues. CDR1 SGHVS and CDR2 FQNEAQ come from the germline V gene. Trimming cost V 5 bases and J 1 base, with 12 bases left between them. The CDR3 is CASSPRGGSNQPQHF. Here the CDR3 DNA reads TGTGCCAGCAGCCCCAGAGGGGGGAGCAATCAGCCCCAGCATTTT.

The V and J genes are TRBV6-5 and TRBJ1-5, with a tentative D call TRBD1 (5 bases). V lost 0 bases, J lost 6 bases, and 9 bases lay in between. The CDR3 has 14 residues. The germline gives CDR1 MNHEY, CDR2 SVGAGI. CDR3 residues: CASSYSWGVQPQHF. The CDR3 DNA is TGTGCCAGCAGTTACTCATGGGGGGTTCAGCCCCAGCATTTT.

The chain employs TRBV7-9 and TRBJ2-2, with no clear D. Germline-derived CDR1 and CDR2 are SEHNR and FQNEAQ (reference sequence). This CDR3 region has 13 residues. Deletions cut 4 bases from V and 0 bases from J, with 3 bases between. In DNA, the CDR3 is TGTGCCAGCAGCTCTGCGAACACCGGGGAGCTGTTTTTT. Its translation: CASSSANTGELFF.

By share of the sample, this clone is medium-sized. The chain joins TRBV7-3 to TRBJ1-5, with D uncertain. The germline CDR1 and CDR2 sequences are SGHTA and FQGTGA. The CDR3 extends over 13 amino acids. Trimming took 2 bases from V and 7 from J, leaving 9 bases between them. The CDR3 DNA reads TGTGCCAGCAGCTTATCACGCGGACAGCCCCAGCATTTT. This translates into CASSLSRGQPQHF.

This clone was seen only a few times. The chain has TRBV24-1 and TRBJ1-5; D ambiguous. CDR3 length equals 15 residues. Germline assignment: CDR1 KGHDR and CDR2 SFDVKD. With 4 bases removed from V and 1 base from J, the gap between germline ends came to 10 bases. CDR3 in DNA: TGTGCCACCAGTGAGGGTCCATGGAGCAATCAGCCCCAGCATTTT. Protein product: CATSEGPWSNQPQHF.

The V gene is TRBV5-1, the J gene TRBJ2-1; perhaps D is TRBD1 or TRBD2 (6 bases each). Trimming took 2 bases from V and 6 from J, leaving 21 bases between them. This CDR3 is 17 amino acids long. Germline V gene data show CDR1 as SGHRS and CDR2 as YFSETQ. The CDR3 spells CASSFSYGGNRVNEQFF. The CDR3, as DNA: TGCGCCAGCAGCTTTTCATATGGAGGGAACAGGGTCAATGAGCAGTTCTTC.

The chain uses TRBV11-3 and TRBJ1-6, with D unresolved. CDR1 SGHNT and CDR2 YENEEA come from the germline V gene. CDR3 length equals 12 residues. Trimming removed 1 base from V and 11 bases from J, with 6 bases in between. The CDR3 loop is CASSLGGPPLHF. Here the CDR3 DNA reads TGTGCCAGCAGCTTAGGAGGCCCACCCCTCCACTTT.

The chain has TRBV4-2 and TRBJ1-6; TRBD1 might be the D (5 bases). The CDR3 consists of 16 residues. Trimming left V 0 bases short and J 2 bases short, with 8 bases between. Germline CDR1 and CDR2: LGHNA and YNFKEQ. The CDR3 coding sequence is TGTGCCAGCAGCCAAGAGCAGGGTGCCTATAATTCACCCCTCCACTTT. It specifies CASSQEQGAYNSPLHF.

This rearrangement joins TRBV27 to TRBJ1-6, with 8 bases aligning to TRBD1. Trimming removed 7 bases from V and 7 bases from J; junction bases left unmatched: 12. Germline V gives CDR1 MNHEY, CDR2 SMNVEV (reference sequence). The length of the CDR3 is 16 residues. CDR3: CASNIRGRLGNSPLHF. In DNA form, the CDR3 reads TGTGCCAGCAACATCAGGGGGCGACTCGGGAATTCACCCCTCCACTTT.

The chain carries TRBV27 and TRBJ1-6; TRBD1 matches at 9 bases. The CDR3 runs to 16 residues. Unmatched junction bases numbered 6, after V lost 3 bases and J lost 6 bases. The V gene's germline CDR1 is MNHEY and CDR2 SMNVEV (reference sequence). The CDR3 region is CASSFYRGQGNSPLHF. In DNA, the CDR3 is TGTGCCAGCAGTTTTTACAGGGGGCAGGGTAATTCACCCCTCCACTTT.

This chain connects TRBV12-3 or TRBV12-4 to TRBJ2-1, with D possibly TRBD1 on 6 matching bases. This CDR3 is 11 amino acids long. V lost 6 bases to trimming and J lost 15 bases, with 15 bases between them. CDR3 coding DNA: TGTGCCAGCAGAACCGGACAGAATTTGTTCTTC. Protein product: CASRTGQNLFF.

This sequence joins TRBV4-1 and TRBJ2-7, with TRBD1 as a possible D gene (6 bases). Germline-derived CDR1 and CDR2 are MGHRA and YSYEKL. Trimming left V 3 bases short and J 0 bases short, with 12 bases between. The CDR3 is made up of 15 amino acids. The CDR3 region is CASSQVTGISYEQYF. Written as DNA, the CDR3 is TGCGCCAGCAGCCAGGTTACAGGGATCTCCTACGAGCAGTACTTC.

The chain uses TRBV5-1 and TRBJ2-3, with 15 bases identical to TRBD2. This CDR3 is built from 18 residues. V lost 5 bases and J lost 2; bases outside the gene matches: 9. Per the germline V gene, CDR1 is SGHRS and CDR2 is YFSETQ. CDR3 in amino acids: CASRPGTSGGSVTDTQYF. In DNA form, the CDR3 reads TGCGCCAGCAGACCTGGGACTAGCGGGGGGTCCGTCACAGATACGCAGTATTTT.

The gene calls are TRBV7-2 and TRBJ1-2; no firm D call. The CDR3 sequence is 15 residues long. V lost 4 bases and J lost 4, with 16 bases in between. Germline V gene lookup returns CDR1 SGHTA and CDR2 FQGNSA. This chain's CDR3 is CASSSLTGPSYGYTF. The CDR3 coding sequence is TGTGCCAGCAGCTCCCTCACCGGGCCTAGCTATGGCTACACCTTC.

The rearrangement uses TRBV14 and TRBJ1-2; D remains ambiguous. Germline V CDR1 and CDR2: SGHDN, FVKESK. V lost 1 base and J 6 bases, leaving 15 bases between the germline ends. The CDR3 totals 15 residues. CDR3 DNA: TGTGCCAGCAGCCAAGTAAGAGACTTTGGTAATGGCTACACCTTC. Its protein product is CASSQVRDFGNGYTF.

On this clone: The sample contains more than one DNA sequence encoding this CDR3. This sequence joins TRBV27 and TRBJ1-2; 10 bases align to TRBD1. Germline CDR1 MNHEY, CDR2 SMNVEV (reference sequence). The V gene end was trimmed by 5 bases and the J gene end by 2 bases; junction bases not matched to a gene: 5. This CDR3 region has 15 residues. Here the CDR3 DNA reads TGTGCCAGCAGTCCGACAGGGGGCCTAAACTATGGCTACACCTTC. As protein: CASSPTGGLNYGYTF.

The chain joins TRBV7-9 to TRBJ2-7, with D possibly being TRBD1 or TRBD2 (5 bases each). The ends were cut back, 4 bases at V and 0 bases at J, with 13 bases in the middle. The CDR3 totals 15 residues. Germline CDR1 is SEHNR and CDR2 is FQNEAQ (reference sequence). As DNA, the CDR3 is TGTGCCAGCAGCTCCGCAGAGGGGCCCTCCTACGAGCAGTACTTC. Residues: CASSSAEGPSYEQYF.

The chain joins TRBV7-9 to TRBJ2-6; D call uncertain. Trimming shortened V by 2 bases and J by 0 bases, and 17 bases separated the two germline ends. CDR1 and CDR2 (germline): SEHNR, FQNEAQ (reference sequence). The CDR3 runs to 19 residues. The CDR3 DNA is TGTGCCAGCAGCTTACGGTCGGGCCATTCAGGCTCTGGGGCCAACGTCCTGACTTTC. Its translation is CASSLRSGHSGSGANVLTF.

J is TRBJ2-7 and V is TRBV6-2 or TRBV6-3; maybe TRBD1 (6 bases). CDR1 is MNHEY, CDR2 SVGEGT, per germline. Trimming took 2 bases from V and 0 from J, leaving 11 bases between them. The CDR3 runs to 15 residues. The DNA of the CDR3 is TGTGCCAGCAGTTACGAGGGACACGGCTCCTACGAGCAGTACTTC. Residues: CASSYEGHGSYEQYF.

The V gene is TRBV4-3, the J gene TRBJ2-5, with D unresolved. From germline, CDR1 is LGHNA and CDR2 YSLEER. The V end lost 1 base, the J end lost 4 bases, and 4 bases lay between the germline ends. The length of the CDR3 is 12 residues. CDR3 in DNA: TGCGCCAGCAGCCAAGGTAGAGAGACCCAGTACTTC. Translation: CASSQGRETQYF.

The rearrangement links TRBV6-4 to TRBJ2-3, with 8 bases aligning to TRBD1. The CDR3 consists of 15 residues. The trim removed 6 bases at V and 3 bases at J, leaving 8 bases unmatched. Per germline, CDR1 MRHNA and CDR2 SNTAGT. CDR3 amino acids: CASSDTGGGTDTQYF. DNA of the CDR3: TGTGCCAGCAGCGACACAGGGGGTGGTACAGATACGCAGTATTTT.

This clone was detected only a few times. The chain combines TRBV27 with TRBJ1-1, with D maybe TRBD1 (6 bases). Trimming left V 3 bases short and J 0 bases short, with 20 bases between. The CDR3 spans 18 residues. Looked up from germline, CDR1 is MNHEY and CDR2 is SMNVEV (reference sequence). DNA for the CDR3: TGTGCCAGCAGTTTCCTACAGGCCCTTGGGGGCATGAACACTGAAGCTTTCTTT. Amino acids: CASSFLQALGGMNTEAFF.

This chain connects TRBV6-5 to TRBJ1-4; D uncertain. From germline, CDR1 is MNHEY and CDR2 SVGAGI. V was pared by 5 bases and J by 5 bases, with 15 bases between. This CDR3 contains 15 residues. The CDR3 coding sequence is TGTGCCAGCAGTCCCCTACGGACGCCAAATGAAAAACTGTTTTTT. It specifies CASSPLRTPNEKLFF.

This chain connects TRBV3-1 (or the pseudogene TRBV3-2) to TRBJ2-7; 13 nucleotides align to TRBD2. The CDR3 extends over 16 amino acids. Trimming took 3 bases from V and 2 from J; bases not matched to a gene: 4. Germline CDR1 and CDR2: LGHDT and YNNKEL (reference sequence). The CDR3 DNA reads TGTGCCAGCAGCCACCCGGGACTAGCGGGGACCTACGAGCAGTACTTC. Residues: CASSHPGLAGTYEQYF.

For the CDR3, the DNA is TGTGCCACCAGTGATTTGGAGGGGGGGAACACCGGGGAGCTGTTTTTT. It is translated as CATSDLEGGNTGELFF. This chain uses TRBV24-1 with TRBJ2-2; D is tentatively TRBD1 or TRBD2 (6 bases each). There are 16 residues in the CDR3. Germline CDR1 reads KGHDR; CDR2 reads SFDVKD. Trimming cost V 0 bases and J 1 base, with 8 bases left between them.

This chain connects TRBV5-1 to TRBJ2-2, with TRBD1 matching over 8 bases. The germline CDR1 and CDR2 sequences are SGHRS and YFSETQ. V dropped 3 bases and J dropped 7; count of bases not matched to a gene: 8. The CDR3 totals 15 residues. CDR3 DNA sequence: TGCGCCAGCAGCTCGCTAGACAGGGGCCACGGGGAGCTGTTTTTT. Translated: CASSSLDRGHGELFF.

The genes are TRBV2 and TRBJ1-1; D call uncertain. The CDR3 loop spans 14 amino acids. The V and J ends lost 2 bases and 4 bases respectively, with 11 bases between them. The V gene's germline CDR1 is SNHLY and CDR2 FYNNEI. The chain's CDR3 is CASSEPATGTEAFF. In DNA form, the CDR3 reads TGTGCCAGCAGTGAACCGGCGACGGGCACTGAAGCTTTCTTT.

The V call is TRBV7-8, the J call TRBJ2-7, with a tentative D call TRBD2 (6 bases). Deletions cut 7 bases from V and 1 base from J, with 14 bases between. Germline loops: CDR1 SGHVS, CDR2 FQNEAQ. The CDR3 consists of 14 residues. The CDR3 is CASIGTRESYEQYF. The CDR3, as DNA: TGTGCCAGCATCGGTACTCGGGAGTCCTACGAGCAGTACTTC.

The CDR3 region is CASSYPGTGEFGYTF. The CDR3, as DNA: TGTGCCAGCAGTTACCCGGGGACAGGGGAATTTGGCTACACCTTC. The chain employs TRBV6-5 and TRBJ1-2; 10 bases line up with TRBD1. This CDR3 spans 15 amino acids. The germline CDR1 and CDR2 sequences are MNHEY and SVGAGI. Losses at the gene ends were 2 bases for V and 7 bases for J; bases not matched to a gene: 7.

CDR3 protein: CATSRGDRATDTQYF. For the CDR3, the DNA is TGTGCCACCAGCAGAGGGGACAGGGCCACAGATACGCAGTATTTT. The chain couples TRBV15 to TRBJ2-3, with 9 bases lining up with TRBD1. V was clipped by 1 base and J by 2 bases; unmatched bases: 1. The CDR3 loop spans 15 amino acids. Germline lookup yields CDR1 LNHNV and CDR2 YYDKDF (reference sequence).